The 16 T cell receptor beta chains reported below all come from one sample, sequenced in a study of human T cells and chemical hapten exposure. A single record per CDR3 protein comes from TCRdb applying MiXCR to the RACE reads. The table records roughly 100,000 distinct CDR3 sequences, 12% of them present only once. Time point of the sample: pre-sensitization, week 0. Treatment here: therapeutic diphenylcyclopropenone sensitization with weekly scalp DPC. The sample in question was whole blood, obtained in connection with sensitization to the hapten diphenylcyclopropenone (DPC). These receptors all come from a woman between 50 and 59 years old with alopecia areata. Some clones in this sample may be carry-over from other donors' samples.

The chain joins TRBV24-1 to TRBJ2-2, with TRBD1 matching 12 bases. The length of the CDR3 is 14 residues. From germline, CDR1 is KGHDR and CDR2 SFDVKD. V was clipped by 10 bases and J by 7 bases; unmatched bases: 6. CDR3 coding DNA: TGTGCCACAAAGGGACAGGGGGCGCGCGGGGAGCTGTTTTTT. It translates to CATKGQGARGELFF.

This clonotype was picked up a small number of times. The chain employs TRBV4-3 and TRBJ1-5; D ambiguous. CDR1 and CDR2 from the germline V gene are LGHNA and YSLEER. Trimming pared 0 bases from V and 7 bases from J, leaving 13 bases between. The CDR3 totals 15 residues. As DNA, the CDR3 is TGCGCCAGCAGCCAAGATAACACTTCCCGGCAGCCCCAGCATTTT. It translates to CASSQDNTSRQPQHF.

The chain joins TRBV11-3 to TRBJ2-6; D is perhaps TRBD1 or TRBD2 (5 bases each). V was shortened by 1 base and J by 4 bases, with 14 bases between the two germline ends. The germline gives CDR1 SGHNT, CDR2 YENEEA. CDR3 length equals 17 residues. The CDR3 region has the DNA TGTGCCAGCAGCTTAGGAGGGGCCGGGTCCGGGGCCAACGTCCTGACTTTC. As protein: CASSLGGAGSGANVLTF.

A few counts support this clonotype. This chain uses TRBV5-4 with TRBJ2-2; D is unclear. V lost 9 bases, J lost 2 bases, and 11 bases lay in between. The CDR3 extends over 13 amino acids. CDR1 is SGHNT and CDR2 is YYREEE in the germline V gene (reference sequence). The CDR3 region is CATSNFNTGELFF. For the CDR3, the DNA is TGTGCCACCTCCAACTTTAACACCGGGGAGCTGTTTTTT.

The rearrangement links TRBV28 to TRBJ1-5; the D gene is possibly TRBD1 (5 bases). Per the germline V gene, CDR1 is MDHEN and CDR2 is SYDVKM. This CDR3 has 18 residues. The ends were cut back, 3 bases at V and 4 bases at J, with 22 bases in the middle. CDR3 sequence: CASSFNLGSRGRNQPQHF. The CDR3 region has the DNA TGTGCCAGCAGTTTCAATCTGGGTTCGAGGGGTCGGAATCAGCCCCAGCATTTT. The entire variable domain, with the rest obtained from reference TRBV28 and TRBJ1-5, is as follows: DVKVTQSSRYLVKRTGEKVFLECVQDMDHENMFWYRQDPGLGLRLIYFSYDVKMKEKGDIPEGYSVSREKKERFSLILESASTNQTSMYLCASSFNLGSRGRNQPQHFGDGTRLSIL.

This rearrangement joins TRBV18 to TRBJ1-6, with 8 bases matching TRBD1. Unmatched junction bases numbered 13, after V lost 2 bases and J lost 10 bases. Per germline, CDR1 KGHSH and CDR2 LQKENI. The CDR3 extends over 17 amino acids. This CDR3 reads CASSPITRQGRDSPLHF. The CDR3, as DNA: TGTGCCAGCTCACCAATTACAAGACAGGGGCGAGACTCACCCCTCCACTTT.

This clonotype has more than one count but fewer than ten. The V gene is TRBV29-1, the J gene TRBJ2-3, with 8 bases matching TRBD2. This CDR3 comprises 16 residues. J lost 4 bases, V lost 4 bases, and 13 bases had no gene match. Germline V gene sequence: CDR1 SQVTM, CDR2 ANQGSEA. CDR3: CSVVAHGGRRADTQYF. For the CDR3, the DNA is TGCAGCGTTGTAGCCCATGGCGGGAGGCGAGCAGATACGCAGTATTTT.

The chain employs TRBV5-4 and TRBJ1-1, with D perhaps matching TRBD1 (5 bases). The germline V and J ends were trimmed by 7 bases and 4 bases, with 17 bases remaining between them. Germline V gene lookup returns CDR1 SGHNT and CDR2 YYREEE (reference sequence). CDR3 length equals 14 residues. In DNA form, the CDR3 reads TGTGCCAGCTTCGCTGGGCTGGGGGTCACTGAAGCTTTCTTT. This translates into CASFAGLGVTEAFF.

This clonotype has only a few counts. This rearrangement joins TRBV10-1 to TRBJ2-7; D is possibly TRBD1 (6 bases). Germline V lookup: CDR1 WNHNN, CDR2 SYGVQD (reference sequence). There are 14 residues in the CDR3. Trimming cost V 6 bases and J 2 bases, with 14 bases left between them. The CDR3 DNA sequence: TGCGCCAGCAGGACCGGGACACCAACCTACGAGCAGTACTTC. Translating gives CASRTGTPTYEQYF.

The gene calls are TRBV27 and TRBJ2-7, with D tentatively TRBD1 (6 bases). Germline V gene sequence: CDR1 MNHEY, CDR2 SMNVEV (reference sequence). The CDR3 has 14 amino acids. V was pared by 8 bases and J by 2 bases, with 16 bases between. CDR3 DNA: TGTGCCAGCGCTAGGGGGATAAGCGCCTACGAGCAGTACTTC. Protein: CASARGISAYEQYF.

This clonotype was recorded many times. The rearrangement links TRBV12-3 or TRBV12-4 to TRBJ2-7; D ambiguous. V lost 1 base, J lost 9 bases, and 10 bases lay in between. CDR3 size: 12 residues. CDR3 DNA sequence: TGTGCCAGCAGTTTAGAAAGGGAATTGCAGTACTTC. This gives the protein CASSLERELQYF.

This clonotype was picked up a small number of times. The CDR3 is CASSLAATFLDEQFF. CDR3 sequence (DNA): TGTGCCAGCAGCCTAGCGGCTACCTTTTTGGATGAGCAGTTCTTC. The rearrangement uses TRBV3-1 and TRBJ2-1; D perhaps matches TRBD2 (6 bases). Between the trimmed V and J ends, which lost 4 bases and 8 bases, there was a span of 18 bases. CDR1 LGHDT and CDR2 YNNKEL come from the germline V gene (reference sequence). This CDR3 has 15 residues.

This clonotype turned up a few times. The chain links TRBV6-6 to TRBJ1-6; D may be TRBD1 (5 bases). CDR3 length: 13 residues. CDR1 is MNHNY and CDR2 is SVGAGI in the germline V gene (reference sequence). V lost 7 bases and J lost 10, with 14 bases in between. CDR3 DNA: TGTGCCAGCACGGGGGGTAGAGGATCACCCCTCCACTTT. It is translated as CASTGGRGSPLHF.

This clonotype was observed a few times. This chain connects TRBV11-2 to TRBJ2-7, with D possibly TRBD2 on 5 matching bases. The germline gives CDR1 SGHAT, CDR2 FQNNGV. The CDR3 covers 14 residues. Trimming shortened V by 0 bases and J by 5 bases, and 11 bases separated the two germline ends. CDR3 nucleotides: TGTGCCAGCAGCTTAGATGTGAGGGTCCACGAGCAGTACTTC. This translates into CASSLDVRVHEQYF.

Ten or more counts support this clonotype. The chain carries TRBV28 and TRBJ2-7, with 7 bases lining up with TRBD1. Germline assignment: CDR1 MDHEN and CDR2 SYDVKM. The CDR3 has 15 amino acids. V lost 3 bases and J lost 2; bases outside the gene matches: 7. CDR3 amino acids: CASSFTGALAYEQYF. CDR3 DNA sequence: TGTGCCAGCAGTTTTACAGGGGCGTTGGCCTACGAGCAGTACTTC. Looking up the rest from reference TRBV28 and TRBJ2-7 gives the full variable domain: DVKVTQSSRYLVKRTGEKVFLECVQDMDHENMFWYRQDPGLGLRLIYFSYDVKMKEKGDIPEGYSVSREKKERFSLILESASTNQTSMYLCASSFTGALAYEQYFGPGTRLTVT.

V gene TRBV29-1 combines with J gene TRBJ2-7; D gene uncertain. Germline V gene lookup returns CDR1 SQVTM and CDR2 ANQGSEA. Trimming pared 2 bases from V and 4 bases from J, leaving 6 bases between. The CDR3 extends over 11 amino acids. CDR3 sequence (DNA): TGCAGCGTTGAACATACTTACGAGCAGTACTTC. Its translation is CSVEHTYEQYF.